This section outlines one TCR beta chain sequence together with its context. The antigen remains undetermined. As to time point: persistent/refractory GD, antithyroid drugs over 5 years with positive TRAb. PBMC RNA served as the TCR library source. The data belong to a study of regulatory T cells in long-lasting Graves disease. Study-level findings and limits: Study of thyroid tissue was not done, with only peripheral blood studied. Persistent disease was characterized by preferential usage of TRBV28, TRBJ1-2 and TRBJ2-5. Persistent-disease Graves' patients showed less TCR diversity than new cases.

V was trimmed by 0 bases and J by 12 bases, leaving 17 bases between them. Germline loops: CDR1 MGHRA, CDR2 YSYEKL. This CDR3 has 15 amino acids. With iRepertoire HTBI primers and Arm-PCR of CDR3 regions, TCR beta libraries were built. MiXCR was run by TCRdb on the multiplex PCR reads, yielding one entry per CDR3 protein. Here the sample spans about 430,000 distinct CDR3 sequences, around 20% being singletons. The TCR sequence derives from a female donor with Graves disease. The source material was peripheral blood mononuclear cells (PBMCs), sampled when the disease was refractory, from a patient treated with antithyroid drugs. The chain employs TRBV4-1 and TRBJ1-4, with D unresolved. CDR3 in DNA: TGCGCCAGCAGCCAAGACCCCGGATCACAGAGGGAACTGTTTTTT. It specifies CASSQDPGSQRELFF.